This T cell receptor beta chain was identified during a study of T cell responses to AZD1222 COVID-19 vaccine. This CDR3 has 22 residues. Trimming took off 4 bases at V and 3 bases at J, with 31 bases between the two ends. Looked up from germline, CDR1 is MGHRA and CDR2 is YSYEKL. Sequenced by immunoSEQ multiplex PCR; TCRdb stores in-frame clones only, minus some. The sample carries about 150,000 clones, 86% recorded once. The source material was peripheral blood, sampled on day 0 of MenACWY control vaccination. V gene TRBV4-1 combines with J gene TRBJ1-6; D is unresolved. The receptor was isolated from an adult in good health. In nucleotides, the CDR3 is TGCGCCAGCAGCCGTATAGTTCGGGCAGGTACAGAACGGAGGAACTATAATTCACCCCTCCACTTT. It is translated as CASSRIVRAGTERRNYNSPLHF.